The 16 T cell receptor beta chains below were found in one sample sequenced in a study of T cells in Graves' hyperthyroidism and ophthalmopathy. Regions amplified from RNA transcripts were the TCR beta CDR3 regions. First-round RT-PCR with HTBI primers amplified the TCR CDR3 region. TCRdb reprocessed the multiplex PCR reads with MiXCR, giving one entry per CDR3 protein. Among 550,000 to 850,000 distinct CDR3 sequences listed, 18% were seen once. Specimen: blood. Receptors were obtained from a woman between 50 and 59 years old with Graves' hyperthyroidism that later progressed to Graves' ophthalmopathy.

CDR3 amino acids: CASSGGQEYSYNEQFF. CDR3 nucleotide sequence: TGCGCCAGCAGTGGAGGACAGGAGTACTCCTACAATGAGCAGTTCTTC. The chain is built from TRBV10-1 and TRBJ2-1; TRBD1 agrees at 7 bases. CDR1 WNHNN and CDR2 SYGVQD come from the germline V gene (reference sequence). V gave up 4 bases and J gave up 0 bases; unmatched junction bases: 6. The CDR3 is 16 amino acids.

A few counts support this clonotype. The CDR3 DNA sequence: TGCGCCAGCAGCCAAGATAGGCCGGTTCCACAAGAGACCCAGTACTTC. It yields the protein CASSQDRPVPQETQYF. The chain has TRBV4-1 and TRBJ2-5; the D is unclear. V lost 0 bases, J lost 2 bases, and 13 bases lay in between. This CDR3 region has 16 residues. The V gene's germline CDR1 is MGHRA and CDR2 YSYEKL.

This clonotype was observed at least ten times. This chain connects TRBV3-1 to TRBJ1-5; TRBD1 is a possible D gene (5 bases). This CDR3 comprises 16 residues. Germline V gives CDR1 LGHDT, CDR2 YNNKEL (reference sequence). V was pared by 4 bases and J by 0 bases, with 13 bases between. CDR3 in amino acids: CASSPRWTTSNQPQHF. The CDR3 DNA sequence: TGTGCCAGCAGCCCTCGGTGGACAACTAGCAATCAGCCCCAGCATTTT.

This clonotype has a count of ten or more. The chain carries TRBV12-3 or TRBV12-4 and TRBJ1-5; D is possibly TRBD1 (5 bases). This CDR3 contains 14 residues. Trimming took off 6 bases at V and 7 bases at J, with 16 bases between the two ends. The CDR3 DNA is TGTGCCAGCAGCCCTGGAGGGGAAGGGCAGCCCCAGCATTTT. Its translation is CASSPGGEGQPQHF.

This clonotype was seen at least ten times. This chain connects TRBV7-4 to TRBJ1-1, with TRBD1 identical over 7 bases. Germline loops: CDR1 SGHVT, CDR2 SQSDAQ. The CDR3 covers 15 residues. V lost 5 bases and J lost 4; bases outside the gene matches: 10. CDR3 nucleotides: TGTGCCAGCAGCCCGATGACGGACAGGAGCACTGAAGCTTTCTTT. Protein product: CASSPMTDRSTEAFF.

This clonotype showed up many times. The chain couples TRBV7-9 to TRBJ2-2, with no clear D. V lost 5 bases to trimming and J lost 8 bases, with 21 bases between them. This CDR3 region has 16 residues. Germline lookup yields CDR1 SEHNR and CDR2 FQNEAQ (reference sequence). In DNA form, the CDR3 reads TGTGCCAGCAGCCAATCACTGGACCCCTCGTTTGGGGAGCTGTTTTTT. It specifies CASSQSLDPSFGELFF.

V usage is TRBV12-3 or TRBV12-4 and J usage is TRBJ2-2; D not certain. The CDR3 has 15 amino acids. Trimming cost V 10 bases and J 2 bases, with 17 bases left between them. The CDR3 loop is CAIPDGVLNTGELFF. CDR3 in DNA: TGTGCCATCCCGGACGGAGTATTAAACACCGGGGAGCTGTTTTTT.

V and J are TRBV12-5 and TRBJ1-6; 9 bases are a match to TRBD1. J gave up 12 bases and V 0 bases, and 6 bases lay outside the gene matches. The CDR3 has 15 amino acids. Germline lookup yields CDR1 LGHNT and CDR2 FRNRAP. CDR3 amino acids: CASGLVGTGWGPLHF. CDR3 DNA: TGTGCTAGTGGTTTGGTGGGGACAGGGTGGGGACCCCTCCACTTT.

This clonotype has more than one count but fewer than ten. This chain links TRBV6-5 with TRBJ2-6; perhaps D is TRBD1 or TRBD2 (7 bases each). Germline values: CDR1 MNHEY, CDR2 SVGAGI. Trimming stripped 0 bases from V and 2 bases from J, with 14 bases between. This CDR3 spans 18 amino acids. The CDR3 coding sequence is TGTGCCAGCAGTTACTCGACAGGGAGCGGGGCTGGGGCCAACGTCCTGACTTTC. Translation gives CASSYSTGSGAGANVLTF.

The chain has TRBV27 and TRBJ2-4, with D perhaps TRBD1 (5 bases). Germline V gene sequence: CDR1 MNHEY, CDR2 SMNVEV (reference sequence). This CDR3 is 17 amino acids long. Trimming pared 6 bases from V and 0 bases from J, leaving 18 bases between. CDR3 coding DNA: TGTGCCAGCAGGGCTAGACAGAATACAATAGCCAAAAACATTCAGTACTTC. Its protein is CASRARQNTIAKNIQYF.

The V gene is TRBV30, the J gene TRBJ2-1; D unclear. Trimming removed 5 bases at V and 5 bases at J, with 13 bases between. Germline CDR1 reads GTSNPN; CDR2 reads SVGIG (reference sequence). The CDR3 sequence is 13 residues long. In DNA form, the CDR3 reads TGTGCCTGGGAGGAAGATACGGACAATGAGCAGTTCTTC. It encodes CAWEEDTDNEQFF. The full variable domain, completed using reference TRBV30 and TRBJ2-1, is SQTIHQWPATLVQPVGSPLSLECTVEGTSNPNLYWYRQAAGRGLQLLFYSVGIGQISSEVPQNLSASRPQDRQFILSSKKLLLSDSGFYLCAWEEDTDNEQFFGPGTRLTVL.

A few counts support this clonotype. The chain combines TRBV6-2 or TRBV6-3 with TRBJ2-1; 8 bases line up with TRBD1. Germline V gene sequence: CDR1 MNHEY, CDR2 SVGEGT. The CDR3 has 15 amino acids. V was clipped by 4 bases and J by 8 bases; unmatched bases: 10. The CDR3 spells CASSSRTGSFDEQFF. Written as DNA, the CDR3 is TGTGCCAGCAGTTCGCGGACAGGGAGCTTCGATGAGCAGTTCTTC.

This clonotype was counted only a few times. The rearrangement joins TRBV7-2 to TRBJ2-4; 9 bases align to TRBD1. Looked up from germline, CDR1 is SGHTA and CDR2 is FQGNSA. The J segment lost 4 bases and the V segment lost 2 bases, leaving 6 bases of the junction unmatched. The CDR3 length is 16 residues. The CDR3 DNA is TGTGCCAGCAGCTTAAGGTGGGGGACAGGGAAAAACATTCAGTACTTC. This codes for CASSLRWGTGKNIQYF.

This clonotype has a handful of counts. The J gene is TRBJ1-2, the V gene TRBV7-9, with D tentatively TRBD1 (5 bases). The CDR3 sequence is 15 residues long. Germline CDR1 is SEHNR and CDR2 is FQNEAQ (reference sequence). The germline V and J ends were trimmed by 5 bases and 3 bases, with 16 bases remaining between them. The CDR3 region is CASSGVGGVDYGYTF. CDR3 bases: TGTGCCAGCAGCGGAGTGGGGGGAGTAGACTATGGCTACACCTTC.

The chain combines TRBV6-5 with TRBJ1-3, with D tentatively TRBD1 (6 bases). This CDR3 is 16 amino acids long. V lost 2 bases, J lost 0 bases, and 11 bases lay in between. The V gene's germline CDR1 is MNHEY and CDR2 SVGAGI. In nucleotides, the CDR3 is TGTGCCAGCAGTTACCCGACAGGACACTCTGGAAACACCATATATTTT. Its translation: CASSYPTGHSGNTIYF.

This clonotype was counted only a few times. The rearrangement links TRBV7-9 to TRBJ2-3; 8 bases are a match to TRBD1. The CDR3 extends over 14 amino acids. The V gene end was trimmed by 5 bases and the J gene end by 4 bases; junction bases not matched to a gene: 5. CDR1 is SEHNR and CDR2 is FQNEAQ in the germline V gene (reference sequence). The CDR3 spells CASSTDRGADTQYF. CDR3 DNA sequence: TGTGCCAGCAGCACAGACAGGGGCGCAGATACGCAGTATTTT.